The sequence of this T cell receptor beta chain was determined in a study of neurological immune-mediated disorders. Synthesis of cDNA was performed by 5'RACE using 10-nucleotide random UMIs. TCRdb re-analysed the 5' RACE reads in MiXCR, keeping a single row per CDR3 protein. Here the sample spans 81,000 or so distinct CDR3 sequences, around 4.6% being singletons. This clonotype has a count of ten or more. The sequenced material came from PBMCs. This TCR came from a woman aged 25 to 39 with multiple sclerosis.

The CDR3 DNA is TGCGCCAGCAGTGGGACAGGGCCGACCTACAATGAGCAGTTCTTC. Translating gives CASSGTGPTYNEQFF. The chain carries TRBV10-2 and TRBJ2-1, with TRBD1 matching over 8 bases. The CDR3 totals 15 residues. The trim removed 4 bases at V and 2 bases at J, leaving 4 bases unmatched. Per germline, CDR1 WSHSY and CDR2 SAAADI.